Here is one TCR beta chain with its context. Its antigen is still unknown. This entry comes from a study of Ad26.COV2.S vaccination and SARS-CoV-2 variants. The study, taken as a whole, reports: It was found that vaccine and placebo recipients had similar non-spike TCR breadth. A substantial breadth of spike-specific CD8+ and CD4+ T cell responses after vaccination has been reported.

Using immunoSEQ multiplex PCR, the repertoire was profiled, and TCRdb retains in-frame clones only, with some absent. Of over 250,000 clones detected, approximately 87% appear once; the ten largest clones hold more than 2.5%. CDR3 length: 14 residues. Trimming pared 6 bases from V and 7 bases from J, leaving 19 bases between. Looked up from germline, CDR1 is SGHTS and CDR2 is YDEGEE. As for treatment: approximately 18 received Ad26.COV2.S at low or high dose, single or two shots; 5 received placebo; per-sample allocation not given. Sampling was performed 63 days after the first vaccine or placebo injection. Donation came from an adult in Boston who was aged 18-55 years.

The sample was peripheral blood, taken in a trial of Ad26.COV2.S vaccine versus placebo. The chain uses TRBV5-8 and TRBJ1-1; D uncertain. The clonotype originates from a person between 18 and 65 years old who received the Ad26.COV2.S COVID-19 vaccine or a placebo. The CDR3 region is CASTSGGKSREAFF. Here the CDR3 DNA reads TGTGCCAGCACCTCCGGTGGCAAATCTCGTGAAGCTTTCTTT.